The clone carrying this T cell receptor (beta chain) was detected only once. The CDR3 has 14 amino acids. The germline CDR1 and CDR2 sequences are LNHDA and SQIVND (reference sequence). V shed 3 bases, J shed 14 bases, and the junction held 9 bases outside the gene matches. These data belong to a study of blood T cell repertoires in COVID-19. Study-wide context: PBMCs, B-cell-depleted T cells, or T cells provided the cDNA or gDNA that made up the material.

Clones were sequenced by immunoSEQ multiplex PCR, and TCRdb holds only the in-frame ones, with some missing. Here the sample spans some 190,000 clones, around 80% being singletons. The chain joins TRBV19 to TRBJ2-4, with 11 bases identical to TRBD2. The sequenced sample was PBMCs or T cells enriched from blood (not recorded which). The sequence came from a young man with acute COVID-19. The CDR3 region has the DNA TGTGCCAGTAGTATCCAGTTGACTAGCGGGGCCGAGTACTTC. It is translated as CASSIQLTSGAEYF. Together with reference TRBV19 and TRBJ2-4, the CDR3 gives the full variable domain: DGGITQSPKYLFRKEGQNVTLSCEQNLNHDAMYWYRQDPGQGLRLIYYSQIVNDFQKGDIAEGYSVSREKKESFPLTVTSAQKNPTAFYLCASSIQLTSGAEYFGAGTRLSVL.